The 23 T cell receptor beta chains given below trace back to one sample, sequenced in a study of breast tumors, draining lymph nodes, adjacent tissues. Via MiXCR, TCRdb re-called the multiplex PCR reads, giving one row per CDR3 protein. The table shows tens of thousands of distinct CDR3 sequences, with 20% to 25% occurring only once. Material for sequencing was breast tumor tissue. The receptors here all came from a female donor with breast cancer. Some clones in this sample may be carry-over from other donors' samples.

This clonotype was seen a handful of times. This chain uses TRBV28 with TRBJ1-5; no firm D call. This CDR3 region has 16 residues. V lost 6 bases and J 3 bases, leaving 18 bases between the germline ends. Germline V gene lookup returns CDR1 MDHEN and CDR2 SYDVKM. The CDR3 protein is CASREDGAGINQPQHF. The CDR3 nucleotides read TGTGCCAGCAGGGAGGACGGTGCGGGAATCAATCAGCCCCAGCATTTT.

This clonotype showed up many times. The V call is TRBV5-1, the J call TRBJ2-1; D gene ambiguous. Germline CDR1 is SGHRS and CDR2 is YFSETQ. The CDR3 totals 16 residues. Trimming took 0 bases from V and 9 from J, leaving 19 bases between them. The CDR3 loop is CASSLGVGFEVFEQFF. CDR3 DNA sequence: TGCGCCAGCAGCTTGGGGGTCGGGTTCGAGGTTTTTGAGCAGTTCTTC.

This clonotype was observed many times. The rearrangement uses TRBV3-1 and TRBJ1-6, with unresolved D. V gave up 0 bases and J gave up 4 bases, with 13 bases separating them. The CDR3 is made up of 17 amino acids. Germline lookup yields CDR1 LGHDT and CDR2 YNNKEL (reference sequence). Here the CDR3 reads CASSQEAPRAYNSPLHF. CDR3 nucleotide sequence: TGTGCCAGCAGCCAAGAGGCCCCCCGGGCTTATAATTCACCCCTCCACTTT.

This clonotype was recorded many times. The rearrangement uses TRBV24-1 and TRBJ2-5; 10 bases are shared with TRBD2. Germline V CDR1 and CDR2: KGHDR, SFDVKD. The CDR3 loop spans 15 amino acids. Trimming took 6 bases from V and 2 from J; bases not matched to a gene: 5. The CDR3 region is CATSRGTSAQETQYF. In nucleotides, the CDR3 is TGTGCCACCAGTCGTGGGACTAGCGCGCAAGAGACCCAGTACTTC.

This clonotype was counted between two and nine times. The V and J genes are TRBV7-8 and TRBJ2-5; maybe TRBD2 (6 bases). Germline CDR1 is SGHVS and CDR2 is FQNEAQ. The CDR3 runs to 14 residues. V was cut by 5 bases and J by 5 bases, with 15 bases left in between. The CDR3 DNA follows: TGTGCCAGCAGCCTTGAGGAGGGCCGCGAGACCCAGTACTTC. It translates to CASSLEEGRETQYF.

This clonotype was observed at least ten times. One end of the junction is discordant with germline, which a read error may explain. The V call is TRBV20-1, the J call TRBJ2-7; TRBD1 might be the D (6 bases). The CDR3 length is 11 residues. Per germline, CDR1 DFQATT and CDR2 SNEGSKA (reference sequence). The CDR3: CSAGDIQPPRF. CDR3 DNA: TGCAGTGCTGGGGACATCCAACCACCCCGTTTC.

Notes on this clonotype: A much larger clone differs from this one at a single base, so this may be a read error. This chain joins TRBV6-5 and TRBJ2-1, with TRBD1 as a possible D gene (6 bases). The CDR3 loop spans 14 amino acids. Germline V gene lookup returns CDR1 MNHEY and CDR2 SVGAGI. CDR3 sequence (DNA): TGTGCCAGTGACAATACAGGGAATGGGAATGAGCGGTTCTTC. Its translation is CASDNTGNGNERFF.

Points on this clonotype: One end of the junction is discordant with germline, which a read error may explain. The chain couples TRBV7-8 to TRBJ2-1, with D unresolved. The CDR3 totals 14 residues. The germline CDR1 and CDR2 sequences are SGHVS and FQNEAQ. This chain's CDR3 is CAGIPSTVYNKQFF. The CDR3 bases are TGTGCCGGCATACCCTCTACAGTATACAATAAGCAGTTCTTC.

This clonotype has ten or more counts. CDR3 coding DNA: TGTGCCAGCAGCGTAGACTCCGGGAGAGGGGAGACCCAGTACTTC. Translated: CASSVDSGRGETQYF. This rearrangement joins TRBV9 to TRBJ2-5; tentatively, D is TRBD2 (6 bases). CDR1 SGDLS and CDR2 YYNGEE come from the germline V gene. V shed 0 bases and J shed 5 bases, with 14 bases lying between them. This CDR3 has 15 amino acids.

Ten or more counts support this clonotype. The rearrangement uses TRBV6-2 or TRBV6-3 and TRBJ2-7, with D perhaps matching TRBD2 (5 bases). V was clipped by 0 bases and J by 3 bases, with 18 bases between them. CDR3 length equals 17 residues. Germline CDR1 and CDR2: MNHEY and SVGEGT. The CDR3 here is CASSYSNGEMKDYEQYF. The CDR3, as DNA: TGTGCCAGCAGTTACTCGAATGGGGAGATGAAAGACTACGAGCAGTACTTC.

This clonotype was picked up many times. The CDR3 loop reads CASSSGLAGGERWNEQFF. The CDR3 DNA sequence: TGTGCCAGTAGCTCTGGACTAGCGGGTGGAGAGCGGTGGAATGAGCAGTTCTTC. The rearrangement joins TRBV19 to TRBJ2-1, with TRBD2 matching over 11 bases. Looked up from germline, CDR1 is LNHDA and CDR2 is SQIVND (reference sequence). The CDR3 contains 18 residues. Losses at the gene ends were 6 bases for V and 7 bases for J; bases not matched to a gene: 17.

This clonotype came up many times. V is TRBV20-1 and J is TRBJ2-1; no firm D call. V lost 3 bases and J lost 5, with 5 bases in between. The CDR3 runs 11 residues. Germline lookup yields CDR1 DFQATT and CDR2 SNEGSKA (reference sequence). The CDR3 loop reads CSARFDNEQFF. In nucleotides, the CDR3 is TGCAGTGCTAGGTTCGACAATGAGCAGTTCTTC.

On this clonotype: A clone one base away is much larger, so this may be a read error. The chain is built from TRBV9 and TRBJ2-1; D is ambiguous. From germline, CDR1 is SGDLS and CDR2 YYNGEE. The CDR3 covers 11 residues. Between the trimmed V and J ends, which lost 2 bases and 8 bases, there was a span of 5 bases. The CDR3 spells CASSVDDEQFF. CDR3 DNA: TGTGCCAGCAGCGTGGACGATGAGCAGTTCTTC.

The table lists this clonotype with many counts. This sequence joins TRBV20-1 and TRBJ2-3, with D tentatively TRBD2 (6 bases). The CDR3 runs 15 residues. Trimming left V 1 base short and J 4 bases short, with 15 bases between. CDR1 and CDR2 from the germline V gene are DFQATT and SNEGSKA (reference sequence). The CDR3 nucleotides read TGCAGTGCTAGAGGCCTGGAGGGGTTACCAGATACGCAGTATTTT. It codes for CSARGLEGLPDTQYF.

This clonotype was counted at least ten times. This chain uses TRBV7-6 with TRBJ2-1; D is unresolved. CDR1 is SGHVS and CDR2 is FNYEAQ in the germline V gene. The CDR3 totals 12 residues. V was clipped by 5 bases and J by 4 bases, with 6 bases between them. The DNA for the CDR3 is TGTGCCAGCAGCACGTTATACAATGAGCAGTTCTTC. It translates to CASSTLYNEQFF.

This clonotype was seen at least ten times. The V and J genes are TRBV6-2 or TRBV6-3 and TRBJ2-7, with 9 positions matching TRBD2. Trimming at V came to 7 bases and at J to 3 bases, leaving 7 bases not matched to a gene. CDR1 and CDR2 (germline): MNHEY, SVGEGT. The CDR3 has 14 amino acids. The CDR3 is CASNPGLAYYEQYF. CDR3 nucleotide sequence: TGTGCCAGCAATCCGGGACTAGCTTACTACGAGCAGTACTTC.

This clonotype has ten or more counts. J is TRBJ2-1 and V is TRBV9; the match to TRBD2 covers 11 bases. Per germline, CDR1 SGDLS and CDR2 YYNGEE. J was trimmed by 8 bases and V by 3 bases; bases with no gene match: 10. The CDR3 spans 16 residues. The CDR3 bases are TGTGCCAGCAGCGGAGGTGAACTAGCGGGAGCTGATGAGCAGTTCTTC. As protein: CASSGGELAGADEQFF.

At least ten counts were recorded for this clonotype. The chain employs TRBV7-9 and TRBJ2-7, with TRBD1 as a possible D gene (5 bases). The V gene lost 1 base and the J gene lost 5 bases, with 12 bases spanning the gap. The CDR3 totals 14 residues. The germline gives CDR1 SEHNR, CDR2 FQNEAQ (reference sequence). The CDR3 sequence: CASSLEGVVHEQYF. CDR3 coding DNA: TGTGCCAGCAGCTTAGAAGGGGTGGTCCACGAGCAGTACTTC.

This clonotype occurred many times. The rearrangement joins TRBV28 to TRBJ2-7, with TRBD2 matching over 9 bases. The CDR3 spans 14 residues. Germline V gene lookup returns CDR1 MDHEN and CDR2 SYDVKM. Trimming took 8 bases from V and 7 from J; bases not matched to a gene: 12. CDR3 in amino acids: CASCRAGGVREQYF. CDR3 nucleotide sequence: TGTGCCAGCTGCCGGGCGGGAGGGGTGAGGGAGCAGTACTTC.

Points on this clonotype: Being one base from a much bigger clone, this may be a read error. This chain joins TRBV28 and TRBJ1-6; TRBD1 might be the D (5 bases). This CDR3 contains 14 residues. V was trimmed by 3 bases and J by 9 bases, leaving 12 bases between them. Germline-derived CDR1 and CDR2 are MDHEN and SYDVKM. The CDR3 here is CASSLVQVSSPLHF. As DNA, the CDR3 is TGTGCCAGCAGTTTGGTACAGGTTTCTTCACCCCTCCACTTT.

This rearrangement joins TRBV19 to TRBJ2-1; TRBD2 is a possible D gene (6 bases). V lost 6 bases and J 6 bases, leaving 18 bases between the germline ends. Germline V lookup: CDR1 LNHDA, CDR2 SQIVND (reference sequence). The CDR3 is 15 amino acids. CDR3 residues: CASSSTSLLCNEQFF. CDR3 DNA sequence: TGTGCCAGTAGCTCCACTAGCCTCCTTTGCAATGAGCAGTTCTTC.

As concerns this clonotype: A much larger clone is a single base away; this may be a read error. The V and J genes are TRBV6-1 and TRBJ1-4; D call uncertain. Looked up from germline, CDR1 is MNHNS and CDR2 is SASEGT. The CDR3 contains 14 residues. CDR3: CASSSQLSAERLFF. For the CDR3, the DNA is TGTGCCAGCAGCTCGCAACTCAGTGCTGAAAGACTGTTTTTT.

CDR3 nucleotides: TGCGCCAGCAGCTTGGGTGGTAATTCACCCCTCCACTTT. Translating gives CASSLGGNSPLHF. This chain joins TRBV5-1 and TRBJ1-6; D is undetermined. The CDR3 sequence is 13 residues long. Germline V gene lookup returns CDR1 SGHRS and CDR2 YFSETQ. The V gene lost 0 bases and the J gene lost 6 bases, with 4 bases spanning the gap.